Listed below are T cell receptor beta chains from one sample, sequenced in a study of human T cells and chemical hapten exposure. TCRdb processed the RACE reads anew with MiXCR; each CDR3 protein has one entry. There are under 200,000 distinct CDR3 sequences in the sample; roughly 15% occur only once, and 1.5% to 2% lies in the top ten. Sample: whole blood, taken in connection with sensitization to the hapten diphenylcyclopropenone (DPC). These receptors all stem from a woman in her 30s with alopecia areata. Some clones in this sample may be carry-over from other donors' samples. CDR3s include the opening cysteine and the closing phenylalanine or tryptophan. The D gene is left open where the match is weak. Rows give clone size only sometimes, using once, few, many, or a class for an expanded clone.

>TRBV3-1|NA|NA|TRBJ1-3
CASSQIPGISGNTIYF
TGTGCCAGCAGCCAAATCCCAGGGATCTCTGGAAACACCATATATTTT
>TRBV4-3|NA|NA|TRBJ1-1
CASSQDLSRLSTEAFF
TGCGCCAGCAGCCAAGATCTGAGCAGGTTATCCACTGAAGCTTTCTTT
>TRBV20-1|NA|NA|TRBJ1-1
CSARDWRGTEAFF
TGCAGTGCTAGAGATTGGAGGGGGACTGAAGCTTTCTTT
>TRBV12-3/TRBV12-4|few|NA|TRBJ2-5
CASSKWGIQETQYF
TGTGCCAGCAGCAAATGGGGCATCCAAGAGACCCAGTACTTC
>TRBV10-3|NA|TRBD1|TRBJ1-5
CAIRDRDSNQPQHF
TGTGCCATCCGTGACAGGGACAGCAATCAGCCCCAGCATTTT
>TRBV20-1|NA|TRBD2|TRBJ2-7
CSARREYYEQYF
TGCAGTGCTAGGCGGGAGTACTACGAGCAGTACTTC
>TRBV7-2|many|NA|TRBJ1-4
CASSSGLLEKLFF
TGTGCCAGCAGCTCAGGACTTCTCGAAAAACTGTTTTTT
>TRBV28|few|NA|TRBJ2-7
CASSTQLYEQYF
TGTGCCAGCAGTACGCAGCTCTACGAGCAGTACTTC
>TRBV28|NA|NA|TRBJ1-2
CASSSLIGRPDYGYTF
TGTGCCAGCAGTTCTCTAATTGGTAGACCCGACTATGGCTACACCTTC
>TRBV6-2/TRBV6-3|few|NA|TRBJ1-5
CASSYKFNWTAYSNQPQHF
TGTGCCAGCAGTTATAAGTTTAATTGGACAGCTTATAGCAATCAGCCCCAGCATTTT
>TRBV20-1|NA|NA|TRBJ1-1
CSARGQVNTEAFF
TGCAGTGCTAGAGGACAGGTAAACACTGAAGCTTTCTTT
>TRBV24-1|NA|TRBD1|TRBJ1-5
CATSDPGGPQHF
TGTGCCACCAGTGATCCAGGGGGGCCCCAGCATTTT
>TRBV7-2|few|NA|TRBJ2-5
CASSLVRQETQYF
TGTGCCAGCAGCTTAGTGCGGCAAGAGACCCAGTACTTC
>TRBV5-1|few|TRBD2|TRBJ2-1
CASGSGTSGVREQFF
TGCGCCAGCGGCTCCGGGACTAGCGGGGTCAGGGAGCAGTTCTTC
>TRBV28|NA|NA|TRBJ2-2
CASQGPHGDTGELFF
TGTGCCAGTCAGGGGCCCCACGGGGACACCGGGGAGCTGTTTTTT
>TRBV29-1|NA|NA|TRBJ1-2
CSVETGDGYTF
TGCAGCGTTGAAACCGGGGACGGCTACACCTTC
>TRBV7-8|many|NA|TRBJ2-1
CASSLVAGGQFF
TGTGCCAGCAGCTTAGTGGCCGGGGGGCAGTTCTTC
>TRBV29-1|NA|TRBD1|TRBJ1-2
CSVGQGRRGYTF
TGCAGCGTTGGACAGGGACGCCGGGGCTACACCTTC
>TRBV5-1|many|NA|TRBJ1-1
CASSLAQAMNTEAFF
TGCGCCAGCAGCTTGGCTCAGGCTATGAACACTGAAGCTTTCTTT
>TRBV7-9|few|TRBD1|TRBJ1-6
CASSGGTANSPLHF
TGTGCCAGCAGCGGCGGGACAGCTAATTCACCCCTCCACTTT
>TRBV5-6|few|TRBD2|TRBJ2-7
CASSLVAGGSYEQYF
TGTGCCAGCAGCTTGGTGGCGGGAGGCTCCTACGAGCAGTACTTC
>TRBV2|NA|NA|TRBJ1-1
CARGRQDTEAFF
TGTGCCAGGGGGAGGCAGGACACTGAAGCTTTCTTT
>TRBV27|few|NA|TRBJ2-2
CASSFGQLTGELFF
TGTGCCAGCAGTTTCGGACAGCTCACCGGGGAGCTGTTTTTT
>TRBV7-2|NA|NA|TRBJ2-7
CASSLSGTLQREQYF
TGTGCCAGCAGCTTATCCGGGACTCTTCAACGCGAGCAGTACTTC
>TRBV12-3/TRBV12-4|NA|NA|TRBJ2-1
CASSLGQATRNEQFF
TGTGCCAGCAGTTTAGGGCAGGCCACTAGAAATGAGCAGTTCTTC
>TRBV6-1|NA|NA|TRBJ1-1
CASFSTEGNTEAFF
TGTGCCAGCTTCAGTACTGAAGGGAACACTGAAGCTTTCTTT
>TRBV5-1|many|NA|TRBJ1-6
CASSLDPQSPLHF
TGCGCCAGCAGCTTGGACCCACAATCACCCCTCCACTTT
>TRBV7-8|NA|NA|TRBJ2-3
CASSLVGRLSTDTQYF
TGTGCCAGCAGCTTAGTAGGGCGATTGAGCACAGATACGCAGTATTTT
>TRBV28|few|TRBD2|TRBJ2-7
CASSSSAGGPYEQYF
TGTGCCAGCAGTTCCTCAGCGGGAGGGCCCTACGAGCAGTACTTC
>TRBV7-9|NA|TRBD1|TRBJ2-3
CASSLGWDRRPDTQYF
TGTGCCAGCAGCTTGGGTTGGGACAGGCGGCCAGATACGCAGTATTTT
>TRBV7-9|NA|TRBD2|TRBJ2-7
CASSFQLAGVSYEQYF
TGTGCCAGCAGCTTCCAACTAGCGGGAGTATCGTACGAGCAGTACTTC
>TRBV5-1|NA|NA|TRBJ2-7
CASSPTPDLLAEQYF
TGCGCCAGCAGCCCCACCCCGGACCTCCTAGCCGAGCAGTACTTC
>TRBV20-1|NA|NA|TRBJ2-5
CSARVTAGWETQYF
TGCAGTGCTAGAGTGACAGCGGGCTGGGAGACCCAGTACTTC
>TRBV7-9|NA|NA|TRBJ2-7
CASSLGAGSYEQYF
TGTGCCAGCAGCTTAGGTGCGGGTTCCTACGAGCAGTACTTC
>TRBV29-1|NA|TRBD2|TRBJ2-3
CSVETSGSSTDTQYF
TGCAGCGTCGAAACTAGCGGGAGTAGCACAGATACGCAGTATTTT
>TRBV30|few|NA|TRBJ1-5
CAWSLTGRPQPQHF
TGTGCCTGGAGTCTAACAGGGCGCCCTCAGCCCCAGCATTTT
>TRBV20-1|NA|NA|TRBJ2-1
CSAIGREVFDEQFF
TGCAGTGCTATAGGTCGGGAAGTTTTCGATGAGCAGTTCTTC
>TRBV9|few|NA|TRBJ2-6
CASQTGAGANVLTF
TGTGCCAGCCAGACGGGGGCCGGGGCCAACGTCCTGACTTTC
>TRBV3-1|NA|NA|TRBJ2-1
CASSQSAGFDEQFF
TGTGCCAGCAGCCAATCGGCGGGGTTCGATGAGCAGTTCTTC
>TRBV6-2/TRBV6-3|many|NA|TRBJ2-5
CASSYFRDSQTQEAQYF
TGTGCCAGCAGTTACTTTCGGGACTCCCAAACGCAAGAGGCCCAGTACTTC
>TRBV27|NA|TRBD1|TRBJ2-2
CASTMTGGDGELFF
TGTGCCAGCACCATGACAGGGGGGGACGGGGAGCTGTTTTTT
>TRBV6-2/TRBV6-3|NA|TRBD2|TRBJ2-1
CASSSGRTYNEQFF
TGTGCCAGCAGTAGCGGGAGGACCTACAATGAGCAGTTCTTC
>TRBV20-1|once|TRBD2|TRBJ2-3
CSARGVAGGRTDTQYF
TGCAGTGCTAGGGGGGTAGCGGGAGGGAGAACAGATACGCAGTATTTT
>TRBV18|NA|NA|TRBJ1-1
CASSPTPTEAEFLNTEAFF
TGTGCCAGCTCACCCACCCCCACGGAGGCAGAATTTTTGAACACTGAAGCTTTCTTT
>TRBV7-3|many|NA|TRBJ1-1
CASSLTGVTEAFF
TGTGCCAGCAGCTTAACAGGGGTCACTGAAGCTTTCTTT